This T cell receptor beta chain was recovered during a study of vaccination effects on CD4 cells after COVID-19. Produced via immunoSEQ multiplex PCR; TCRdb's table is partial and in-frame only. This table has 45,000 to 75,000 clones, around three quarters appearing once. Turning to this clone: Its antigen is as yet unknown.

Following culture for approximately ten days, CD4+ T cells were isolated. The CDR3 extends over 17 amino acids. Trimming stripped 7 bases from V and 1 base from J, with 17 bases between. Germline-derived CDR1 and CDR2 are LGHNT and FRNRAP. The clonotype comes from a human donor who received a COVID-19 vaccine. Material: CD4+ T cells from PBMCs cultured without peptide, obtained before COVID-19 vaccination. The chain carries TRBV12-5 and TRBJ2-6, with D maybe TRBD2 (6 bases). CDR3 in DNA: TGTGCTAGTGCCTCTAAGGGGACTTCATCTGGGGCCAACGTCCTGACTTTC. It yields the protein CASASKGTSSGANVLTF.